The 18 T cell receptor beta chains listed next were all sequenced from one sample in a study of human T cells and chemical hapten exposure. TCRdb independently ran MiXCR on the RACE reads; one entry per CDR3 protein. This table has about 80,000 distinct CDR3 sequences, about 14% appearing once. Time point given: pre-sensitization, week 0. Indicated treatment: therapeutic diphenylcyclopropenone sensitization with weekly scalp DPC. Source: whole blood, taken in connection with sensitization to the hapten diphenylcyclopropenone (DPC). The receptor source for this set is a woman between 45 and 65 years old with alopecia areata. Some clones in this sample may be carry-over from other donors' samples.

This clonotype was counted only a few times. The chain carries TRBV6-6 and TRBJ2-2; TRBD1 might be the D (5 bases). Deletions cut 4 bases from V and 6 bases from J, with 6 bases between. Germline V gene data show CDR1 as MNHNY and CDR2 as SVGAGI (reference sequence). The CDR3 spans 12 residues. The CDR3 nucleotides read TGTGCCAGCAGTTCAGGGTCCGGGGAGCTGTTTTTT. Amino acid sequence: CASSSGSGELFF.

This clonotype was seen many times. The CDR3 sequence: CASSLGGSLEYEQYF. DNA for the CDR3: TGCGCCAGCAGCTTGGGGGGGTCCCTGGAGTACGAGCAGTACTTC. The V gene is TRBV5-1, the J gene TRBJ2-7; the D call may be TRBD1 or TRBD2 (5 bases each). V lost 0 bases and J lost 4, with 14 bases in between. Germline V lookup: CDR1 SGHRS, CDR2 YFSETQ. The CDR3 totals 15 residues.

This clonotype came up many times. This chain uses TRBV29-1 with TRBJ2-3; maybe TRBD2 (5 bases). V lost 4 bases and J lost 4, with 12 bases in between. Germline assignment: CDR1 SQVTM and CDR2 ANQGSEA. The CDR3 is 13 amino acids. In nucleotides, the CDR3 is TGCAGCGTTGGTAGAAGCGGCGCAGATACGCAGTATTTT. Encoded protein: CSVGRSGADTQYF.

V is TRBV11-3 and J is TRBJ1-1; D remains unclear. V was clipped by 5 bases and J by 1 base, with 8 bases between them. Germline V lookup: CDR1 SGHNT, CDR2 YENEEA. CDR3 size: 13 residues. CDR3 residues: CASSLRQNTEAFF. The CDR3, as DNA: TGTGCCAGCAGCCTTCGACAGAACACTGAAGCTTTCTTT.

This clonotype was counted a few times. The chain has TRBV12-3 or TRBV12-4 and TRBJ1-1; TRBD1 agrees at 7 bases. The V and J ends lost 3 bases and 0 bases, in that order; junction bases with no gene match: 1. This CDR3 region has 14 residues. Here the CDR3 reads CASSLTGLNTEAFF. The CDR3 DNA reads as TGTGCCAGCAGTTTGACAGGGTTGAACACTGAAGCTTTCTTT.

This CDR3 reads CASSDSYLAGAPTGELFF. The DNA for the CDR3 is TGTGCCAGCAGTGACTCTTATCTAGCGGGAGCCCCGACCGGGGAGCTGTTTTTT. The J gene is TRBJ2-2, the V gene TRBV6-4; the match to TRBD2 covers 10 bases. Germline trimming cut 0 bases from V and 5 bases from J; bases unmatched to any gene: 9. The CDR3 runs 18 residues. The V gene's germline CDR1 is MRHNA and CDR2 SNTAGT.

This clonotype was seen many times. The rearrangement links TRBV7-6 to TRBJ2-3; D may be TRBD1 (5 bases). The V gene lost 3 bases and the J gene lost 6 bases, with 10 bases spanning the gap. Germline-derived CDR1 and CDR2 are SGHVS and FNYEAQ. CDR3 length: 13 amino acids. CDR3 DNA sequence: TGTGCCAGCAGCTTTAGGGGCCGGGATACGCAGTATTTT. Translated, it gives CASSFRGRDTQYF. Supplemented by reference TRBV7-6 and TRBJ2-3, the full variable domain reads GAGVSQSPRYKVTKRGQDVALRCDPISGHVSLYWYRQALGQGPEFLTYFNYEAQQDKSGLPNDRFSAERPEGSISTLTIQRTEQRDSAMYRCASSFRGRDTQYFGPGTRLTVL.

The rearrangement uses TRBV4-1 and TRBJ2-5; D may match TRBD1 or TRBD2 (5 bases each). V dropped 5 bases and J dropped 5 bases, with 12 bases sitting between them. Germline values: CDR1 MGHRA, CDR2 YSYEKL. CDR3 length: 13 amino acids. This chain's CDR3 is CASSLGPKETQYF. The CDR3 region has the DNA TGCGCCAGCAGCTTGGGACCTAAGGAGACCCAGTACTTC.

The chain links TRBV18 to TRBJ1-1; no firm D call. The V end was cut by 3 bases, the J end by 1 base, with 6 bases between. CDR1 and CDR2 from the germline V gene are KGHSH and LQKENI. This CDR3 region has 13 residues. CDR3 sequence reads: CASSPPANTEAFF. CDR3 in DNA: TGTGCCAGCTCACCCCCGGCGAACACTGAAGCTTTCTTT. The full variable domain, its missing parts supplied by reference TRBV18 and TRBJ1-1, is NAGVMQNPRHLVRRRGQEARLRCSPMKGHSHVYWYRQLPEEGLKFMVYLQKENIIDESGMPKERFSAEFPKEGPSILRIQQVVRGDSAAYFCASSPPANTEAFFGQGTRLTVV.

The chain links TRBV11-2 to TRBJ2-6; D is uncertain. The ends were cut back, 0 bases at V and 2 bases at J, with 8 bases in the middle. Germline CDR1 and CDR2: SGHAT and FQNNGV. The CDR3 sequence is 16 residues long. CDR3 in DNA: TGTGCCAGCAGCTTAGATTTGGGCCCTGGGGCCAACGTCCTGACTTTC. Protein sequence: CASSLDLGPGANVLTF.

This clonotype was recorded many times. DNA for the CDR3: TGTGCCAGCAGCCCCCAACCGGGGCCCACGGGCGAGCAGTACTTC. This sequence encodes CASSPQPGPTGEQYF. V usage is TRBV7-6 and J usage is TRBJ2-7, with D possibly called TRBD1 or TRBD2 (5 bases each). This CDR3 has 15 residues. Germline lookup yields CDR1 SGHVS and CDR2 FNYEAQ. V was clipped by 5 bases and J by 6 bases, with 20 bases between them.

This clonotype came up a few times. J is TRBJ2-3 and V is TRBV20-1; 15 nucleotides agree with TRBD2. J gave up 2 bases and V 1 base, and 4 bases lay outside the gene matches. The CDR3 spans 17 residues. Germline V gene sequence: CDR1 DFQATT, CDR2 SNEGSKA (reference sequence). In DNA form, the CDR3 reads TGCAGTGCTAGAGGGACTAGCGGGAGGGGCCTCACAGATACGCAGTATTTT. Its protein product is CSARGTSGRGLTDTQYF.

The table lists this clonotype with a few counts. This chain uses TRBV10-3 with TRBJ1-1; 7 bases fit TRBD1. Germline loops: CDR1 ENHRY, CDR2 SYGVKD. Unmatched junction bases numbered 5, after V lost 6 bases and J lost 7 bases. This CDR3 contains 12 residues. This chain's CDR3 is CAISPGGDEAFF. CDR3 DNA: TGTGCCATCAGCCCAGGGGGGGATGAAGCTTTCTTT.

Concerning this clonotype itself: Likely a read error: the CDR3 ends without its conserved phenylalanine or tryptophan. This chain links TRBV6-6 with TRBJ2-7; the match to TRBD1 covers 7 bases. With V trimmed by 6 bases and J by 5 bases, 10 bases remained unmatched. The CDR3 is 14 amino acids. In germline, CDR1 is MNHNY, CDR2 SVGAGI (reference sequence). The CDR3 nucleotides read TGTGCCAGCAGGGCAAGGGGGCGGTTGGACGAGCAGTACTCC. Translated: CASRARGRLDEQYS.

CDR3: CSARVAGWTYNEQFF. In DNA form, the CDR3 reads TGCAGTGCTAGGGTTGCGGGTTGGACTTACAATGAGCAGTTCTTC. This rearrangement joins TRBV20-1 to TRBJ2-1, with TRBD2 as a possible D gene (5 bases). Trimming stripped 3 bases from V and 4 bases from J, with 16 bases between. CDR1 and CDR2 (germline): DFQATT, SNEGSKA (reference sequence). The CDR3 covers 15 residues.

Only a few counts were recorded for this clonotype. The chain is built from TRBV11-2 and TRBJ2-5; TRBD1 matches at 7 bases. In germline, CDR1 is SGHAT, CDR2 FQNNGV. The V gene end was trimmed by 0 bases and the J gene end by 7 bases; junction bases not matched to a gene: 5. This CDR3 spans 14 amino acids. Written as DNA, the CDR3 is TGTGCCAGCAGCTTAGAAGGGACAGAAGGGACCCAGTACTTC. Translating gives CASSLEGTEGTQYF.

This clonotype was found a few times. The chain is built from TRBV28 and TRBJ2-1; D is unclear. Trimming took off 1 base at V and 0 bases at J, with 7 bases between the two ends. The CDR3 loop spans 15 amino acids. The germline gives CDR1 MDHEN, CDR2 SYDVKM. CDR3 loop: CASSLYLVSYNEQFF. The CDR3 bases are TGTGCCAGCAGTTTATACCTAGTCTCCTACAATGAGCAGTTCTTC.

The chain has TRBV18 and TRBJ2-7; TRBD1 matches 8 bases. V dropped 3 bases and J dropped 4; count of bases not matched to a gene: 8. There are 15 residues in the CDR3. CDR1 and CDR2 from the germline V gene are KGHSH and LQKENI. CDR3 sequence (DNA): TGTGCCAGCTCACCCATACAGGGGGTTGGGTACGAGCAGTACTTC. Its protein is CASSPIQGVGYEQYF. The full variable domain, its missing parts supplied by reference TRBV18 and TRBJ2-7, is NAGVMQNPRHLVRRRGQEARLRCSPMKGHSHVYWYRQLPEEGLKFMVYLQKENIIDESGMPKERFSAEFPKEGPSILRIQQVVRGDSAAYFCASSPIQGVGYEQYFGPGTRLTVT.